Listed here are 24 T cell receptor beta chains from one sample, sequenced in a study of CD8 T cells in Susac syndrome. A quantity of 0.5 to 1 ug RNA underwent reverse transcription using random hexamers. TCRdb re-analysed the immunoSEQ multiplex PCR reads in MiXCR, keeping a single row per CDR3 protein. This table holds some 180,000 distinct CDR3 sequences, about 93% found once. The specimen sequenced was CD4+ T cells from PBMCs. The origin of the receptors is a human donor with Susac syndrome.

The rearrangement joins TRBV29-1 to TRBJ1-1; the D is unclear. Trimming removed 7 bases at V and 1 base at J, with 16 bases between. The CDR3 length is 14 residues. Germline CDR1 and CDR2: SQVTM and ANQGSEA. The CDR3 DNA reads as TGCAGCGCCGCGTCTCAAGGAGGGAACACTGAAGCTTTCTTT. Encoded protein: CSAASQGGNTEAFF.

The rearrangement joins TRBV20-1 to TRBJ2-1, with 8 bases that match TRBD2. Looked up from germline, CDR1 is DFQATT and CDR2 is SNEGSKA (reference sequence). CDR3 length: 16 amino acids. V gave up 4 bases and J gave up 3 bases; unmatched junction bases: 11. The CDR3 loop is CSAKTPPRGVYNEQFF. DNA of the CDR3: TGCAGTGCTAAGACCCCCCCGCGGGGGGTCTACAATGAGCAGTTCTTC.

This rearrangement joins TRBV24-1 to TRBJ2-3, with 7 positions matching TRBD2. This CDR3 is built from 16 residues. The ends lost 6 bases at V and 1 base at J; junction bases unmatched: 9. Per germline, CDR1 KGHDR and CDR2 SFDVKD. The CDR3 is CATSPKGTSGTDTQYF. The CDR3 nucleotides are TGTGCCACCAGTCCCAAGGGAACTAGCGGCACAGATACGCAGTATTTT.

The CDR3 DNA sequence: TGTGCCAGCAGTTTATCGGGCGCTAGCGGGGAAGAGACCCAGTACTTC. The encoded protein is CASSLSGASGEETQYF. V usage is TRBV27 and J usage is TRBJ2-5, with TRBD2 identical over 9 bases. The CDR3 has 16 residues. V lost 0 bases, J lost 3 bases, and 5 bases stayed unmatched. Germline V gene sequence: CDR1 MNHEY, CDR2 SMNVEV (reference sequence).

This chain connects TRBV3-1 to TRBJ1-5; 9 nucleotides agree with TRBD1. V lost 3 bases to trimming and J lost 5 bases; unmatched junction nucleotides: 2. This CDR3 contains 14 residues. The germline V gene has CDR1 LGHDT and CDR2 YNNKEL (reference sequence). CDR3 in amino acids: CASSHRTGDQPQHF. The CDR3 region has the DNA TGTGCCAGCAGCCACCGGACAGGGGATCAGCCCCAGCATTTT.

This rearrangement joins TRBV5-1 to TRBJ1-6; D not resolved. CDR3 length equals 14 residues. Trimming cost V 5 bases and J 10 bases, with 16 bases left between them. Looked up from germline, CDR1 is SGHRS and CDR2 is YFSETQ. The CDR3 DNA sequence: TGCGCCAGCAGTGTGGGAGTGGAGAACTCACCCCTCCACTTT. Protein: CASSVGVENSPLHF.

The gene calls are TRBV20-1 and TRBJ2-7; 10 nucleotides align to TRBD1. The CDR3 is made up of 13 amino acids. The trim removed 1 base at V and 6 bases at J, leaving 3 bases unmatched. Germline V gene sequence: CDR1 DFQATT, CDR2 SNEGSKA (reference sequence). Here the CDR3 reads CSARGQGAAEQYF. The CDR3, as DNA: TGCAGTGCTAGAGGACAGGGGGCGGCCGAGCAGTACTTC.

The rearrangement links TRBV9 to TRBJ2-3; 13 nucleotides align to TRBD2. V was clipped by 2 bases and J by 5 bases; unmatched bases: 5. Germline lookup yields CDR1 SGDLS and CDR2 YYNGEE. The length of the CDR3 is 16 residues. The chain's CDR3 is CASSVGTSGVVDTQYF. DNA for the CDR3: TGTGCCAGCAGCGTCGGGACTAGCGGGGTCGTAGATACGCAGTATTTT.

This rearrangement joins TRBV6-2 or TRBV6-3 to TRBJ1-4, with TRBD1 as a possible D gene (6 bases). This CDR3 spans 12 amino acids. Trimming took 8 bases from V and 4 from J, leaving 8 bases between them. Germline loops: CDR1 MNHEY, CDR2 SVGEGT. The chain's CDR3 is CASGQRNEKLFF. CDR3 DNA sequence: TGTGCCAGCGGACAGCGTAATGAAAAACTGTTTTTT.

This clonotype appeared once. The chain couples TRBV30 to TRBJ2-1, with 10 bases aligning to TRBD2. Per the germline V gene, CDR1 is GTSNPN and CDR2 is SVGIG (reference sequence). The CDR3 has 14 residues. V shed 1 base, J shed 8 bases, and the junction held 5 bases outside the gene matches. The CDR3 sequence is CAWSASGRGDEQFF. The CDR3 DNA follows: TGTGCCTGGAGTGCTAGCGGGAGAGGAGATGAGCAGTTCTTC.

V is TRBV2 and J is TRBJ2-7, with TRBD2 as a possible D gene (7 bases). Germline lookup yields CDR1 SNHLY and CDR2 FYNNEI. The germline V and J ends were trimmed by 7 bases and 2 bases, with 18 bases remaining between them. CDR3 length: 15 residues. CDR3 in amino acids: CASNRVGLAAYEQYF. CDR3 DNA sequence: TGTGCCAGCAACAGGGTAGGGCTAGCGGCCTACGAGCAGTACTTC.

The chain links TRBV12-3 or TRBV12-4 to TRBJ2-7; a weak D match, TRBD1 (5 bases). The V and J ends lost 6 bases and 3 bases respectively, with 9 bases between them. This CDR3 is 12 amino acids long. The CDR3 region is CASSWGGYEQYF. The CDR3 DNA sequence: TGTGCCAGCAGCTGGGGCGGCTACGAGCAGTACTTC.

The J gene is TRBJ1-1, the V gene TRBV4-3; the D is unclear. Germline V lookup: CDR1 LGHNA, CDR2 YSLEER. Trimming stripped 0 bases from V and 3 bases from J, with 11 bases between. This CDR3 comprises 15 residues. The CDR3 loop reads CASSQERRFYTEAFF. CDR3 DNA sequence: TGCGCCAGCAGCCAAGAAAGAAGGTTCTACACTGAAGCTTTCTTT.

This clonotype showed up just once. This chain links TRBV15 with TRBJ1-1, with D hard to call. The germline V gene has CDR1 LNHNV and CDR2 YYDKDF (reference sequence). Trimming removed 4 bases from V and 1 base from J, with 7 bases in between. This CDR3 has 13 residues. CDR3 region: CATSIQENTEAFF. Here the CDR3 DNA reads TGTGCCACCAGCATTCAGGAGAACACTGAAGCTTTCTTT.

V usage is TRBV3-1 and J usage is TRBJ2-5; 8 bases are shared with TRBD2. With V trimmed by 5 bases and J by 9 bases, 5 bases remained unmatched. This CDR3 spans 12 amino acids. Germline V gene sequence: CDR1 LGHDT, CDR2 YNNKEL (reference sequence). The chain's CDR3 is CASSLAGSAQYF. The CDR3 DNA is TGTGCCAGCAGCTTAGCGGGGTCTGCCCAGTACTTC.

The chain recombines TRBV30 with TRBJ1-1; D unresolved. Deletions cut 3 bases from V and 6 bases from J, with 14 bases between. This CDR3 is 13 amino acids long. The V gene's germline CDR1 is GTSNPN and CDR2 SVGIG (reference sequence). CDR3 sequence: CAWRSGVPPEAFF. The CDR3 DNA is TGTGCCTGGAGATCGGGAGTGCCCCCTGAAGCTTTCTTT.

The rearrangement links TRBV30 to TRBJ2-1; 14 bases align to TRBD2. V was pared by 3 bases and J by 3 bases, with 7 bases of the junction left unmatched. Germline V lookup: CDR1 GTSNPN, CDR2 SVGIG (reference sequence). The CDR3 runs 17 residues. The CDR3 region has the DNA TGTGCCTGGAGGGGACTAGCGGGAGATAGGGGCTACAATGAGCAGTTCTTC. Translation gives CAWRGLAGDRGYNEQFF. The full variable domain, its missing parts supplied by reference TRBV30 and TRBJ2-1, is SQTIHQWPATLVQPVGSPLSLECTVEGTSNPNLYWYRQAAGRGLQLLFYSVGIGQISSEVPQNLSASRPQDRQFILSSKKLLLSDSGFYLCAWRGLAGDRGYNEQFFGPGTRLTVL.

The rearrangement links TRBV7-2 to TRBJ1-3; D might be TRBD1 (5 bases). V shed 5 bases and J shed 0 bases, with 11 bases lying between them. CDR3 length: 15 residues. The germline V gene encodes CDR1 SGHTA and CDR2 FQGNSA. The CDR3 DNA sequence: TGTGCCAGCAGCGCTACAGGCACCTCTGGAAACACCATATATTTT. Protein: CASSATGTSGNTIYF.

The gene calls are TRBV12-3 or TRBV12-4 and TRBJ2-3; 8 bases match TRBD1. Trimming at V came to 3 bases and at J to 4 bases, leaving 6 bases not matched to a gene. The CDR3 contains 15 residues. Written as DNA, the CDR3 is TGTGCCAGCAGTTTCGGACAGGGCTCGGCAGATACGCAGTATTTT. It encodes CASSFGQGSADTQYF.

The chain carries TRBV24-1 and TRBJ2-1, with 10 bases fitting TRBD2. CDR1 and CDR2 from the germline V gene are KGHDR and SFDVKD. CDR3 size: 17 residues. V shed 3 bases and J 7 bases; nucleotides not matched to a gene: 11. The CDR3 loop reads CATSDRRASGSLNEQFF. The CDR3 bases are TGTGCCACCAGTGATCGTCGCGCTAGCGGGAGTTTGAATGAGCAGTTCTTC.

The rearrangement links TRBV20-1 to TRBJ2-2, with 9 positions matching TRBD2. V lost 4 bases, J lost 0 bases, and 12 bases stayed unmatched. This CDR3 has 18 amino acids. In germline, CDR1 is DFQATT, CDR2 SNEGSKA (reference sequence). The CDR3 nucleotides are TGCAGTGCTAAGATTCCTTTAGCGGGAGCAGCGAACACCGGGGAGCTGTTTTTT. Protein product: CSAKIPLAGAANTGELFF.

The chain joins TRBV3-1 to TRBJ2-3, with D maybe TRBD1 (5 bases). The CDR3 spans 14 residues. Germline V gene lookup returns CDR1 LGHDT and CDR2 YNNKEL (reference sequence). Trimming removed 1 base at V and 1 base at J, with 6 bases between. DNA of the CDR3: TGTGCCAGCAGCCAAGTCAGGGGCACAGATACGCAGTATTTT. Protein: CASSQVRGTDTQYF.

The genes are TRBV24-1 and TRBJ2-2; D gene unclear. From germline, CDR1 is KGHDR and CDR2 SFDVKD. There are 12 residues in the CDR3. V lost 1 base and J 5 bases, leaving 1 base between the germline ends. The CDR3 is CATSDLTGELFF. The CDR3 DNA sequence: TGTGCCACCAGTGATTTAACCGGGGAGCTGTTTTTT.

This sequence joins TRBV20-1 and TRBJ2-3; D may be TRBD2 (6 bases). CDR3 length: 13 residues. V was cut by 1 base and J by 5 bases, with 10 bases left in between. CDR1 DFQATT and CDR2 SNEGSKA come from the germline V gene (reference sequence). The CDR3 DNA reads TGCAGTGCTAGAGGCGGGACGAAAGATACGCAGTATTTT. Protein: CSARGGTKDTQYF.